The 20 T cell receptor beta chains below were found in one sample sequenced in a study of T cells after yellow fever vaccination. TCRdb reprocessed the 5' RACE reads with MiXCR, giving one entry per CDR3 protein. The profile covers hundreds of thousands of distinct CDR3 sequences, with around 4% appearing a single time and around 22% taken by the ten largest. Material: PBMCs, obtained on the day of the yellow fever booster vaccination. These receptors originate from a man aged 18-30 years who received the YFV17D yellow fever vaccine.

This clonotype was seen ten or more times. The CDR3 here is CASSQTVLAGNTIYF. CDR3 bases: TGCGCCAGCAGCCAAACCGTCCTAGCAGGAAACACCATATATTTT. The rearrangement joins TRBV4-3 to TRBJ1-3, with unresolved D. Germline V CDR1 and CDR2: LGHNA, YSLEER. V lost 2 bases, J lost 4 bases, and 12 bases lay in between. CDR3 length: 15 amino acids.

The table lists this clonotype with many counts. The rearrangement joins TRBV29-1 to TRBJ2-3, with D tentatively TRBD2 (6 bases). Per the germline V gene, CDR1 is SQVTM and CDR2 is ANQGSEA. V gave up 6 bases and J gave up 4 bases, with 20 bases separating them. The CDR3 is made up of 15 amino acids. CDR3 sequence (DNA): TGCAGCGTACCGACTACCCCCTGGGGGGCAGATACGCAGTATTTT. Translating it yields CSVPTTPWGADTQYF.

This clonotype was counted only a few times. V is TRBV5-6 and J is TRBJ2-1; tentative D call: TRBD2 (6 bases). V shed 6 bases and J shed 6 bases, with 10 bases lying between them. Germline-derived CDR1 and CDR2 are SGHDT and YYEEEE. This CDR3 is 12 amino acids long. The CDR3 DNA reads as TGTGCCAGCATGGCTAGCGTCAATGAGCAGTTCTTC. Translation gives CASMASVNEQFF.

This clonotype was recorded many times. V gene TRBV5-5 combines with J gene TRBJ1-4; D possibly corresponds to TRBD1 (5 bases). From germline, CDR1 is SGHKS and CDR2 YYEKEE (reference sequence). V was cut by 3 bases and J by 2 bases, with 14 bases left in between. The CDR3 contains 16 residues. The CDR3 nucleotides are TGTGCCAGCAGCTGGAGTGGGGGAAATACTAATGAAAAACTGTTTTTT. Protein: CASSWSGGNTNEKLFF.

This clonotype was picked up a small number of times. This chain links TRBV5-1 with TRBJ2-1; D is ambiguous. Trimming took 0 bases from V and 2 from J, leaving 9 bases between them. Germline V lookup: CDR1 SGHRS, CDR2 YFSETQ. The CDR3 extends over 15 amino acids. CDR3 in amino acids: CASSLGPGPYNEQFF. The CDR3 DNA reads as TGCGCCAGCAGCTTGGGGCCCGGCCCCTACAATGAGCAGTTCTTC.

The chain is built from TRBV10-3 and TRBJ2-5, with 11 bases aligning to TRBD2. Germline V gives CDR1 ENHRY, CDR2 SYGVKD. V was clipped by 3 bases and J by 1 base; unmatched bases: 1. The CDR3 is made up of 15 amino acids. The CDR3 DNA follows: TGTGCCATCAGTGATCTAGCGGGGGGCCAAGAGACCCAGTACTTC. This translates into CAISDLAGGQETQYF.

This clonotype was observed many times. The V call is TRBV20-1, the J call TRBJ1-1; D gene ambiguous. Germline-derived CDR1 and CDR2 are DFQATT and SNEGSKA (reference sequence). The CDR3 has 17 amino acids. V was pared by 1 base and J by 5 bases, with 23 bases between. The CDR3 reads CSARVTSAVALRTEAFF. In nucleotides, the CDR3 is TGCAGTGCTAGAGTCACCTCGGCAGTGGCCCTGCGGACTGAAGCTTTCTTT.

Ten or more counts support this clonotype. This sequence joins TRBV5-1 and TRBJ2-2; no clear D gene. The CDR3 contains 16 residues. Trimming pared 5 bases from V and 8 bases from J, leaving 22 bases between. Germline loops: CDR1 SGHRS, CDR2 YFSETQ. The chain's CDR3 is CASRPPEASAGGELFF. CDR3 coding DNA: TGCGCCAGCAGGCCCCCCGAGGCCAGCGCAGGAGGGGAGCTGTTTTTT.

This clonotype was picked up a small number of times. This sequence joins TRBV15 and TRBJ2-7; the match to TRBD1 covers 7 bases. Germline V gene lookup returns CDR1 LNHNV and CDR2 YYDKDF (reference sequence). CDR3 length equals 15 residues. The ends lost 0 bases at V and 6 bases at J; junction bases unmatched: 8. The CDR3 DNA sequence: TGTGCCACCAGCAGAGATCGATGGGACAGCCCCGAGCAGTACTTC. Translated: CATSRDRWDSPEQYF.

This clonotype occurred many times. The CDR3 DNA is TGCGCCAGCAGCCGTCCCGGGACCCCGTACAATGAGCAGTTCTTC. Protein product: CASSRPGTPYNEQFF. The chain has TRBV5-1 and TRBJ2-1; perhaps D is TRBD1 or TRBD2 (5 bases each). Germline CDR1 and CDR2: SGHRS and YFSETQ. The CDR3 runs to 15 residues. V gave up 4 bases and J gave up 4 bases, with 15 bases separating them.

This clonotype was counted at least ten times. The CDR3 sequence: CASSSTGTGPATNEKLFF. The CDR3, as DNA: TGTGCCAGCAGTTCGACCGGGACAGGGCCTGCAACTAATGAAAAACTGTTTTTT. The rearrangement links TRBV28 to TRBJ1-4; 9 positions agree with TRBD1. The CDR3 is 18 amino acids. Germline V CDR1 and CDR2: MDHEN, SYDVKM. Trimming removed 4 bases from V and 0 bases from J; junction bases left unmatched: 9. The whole variable domain, remainder taken from reference TRBV28 and TRBJ1-4, is DVKVTQSSRYLVKRTGEKVFLECVQDMDHENMFWYRQDPGLGLRLIYFSYDVKMKEKGDIPEGYSVSREKKERFSLILESASTNQTSMYLCASSSTGTGPATNEKLFFGSGTQLSVL.

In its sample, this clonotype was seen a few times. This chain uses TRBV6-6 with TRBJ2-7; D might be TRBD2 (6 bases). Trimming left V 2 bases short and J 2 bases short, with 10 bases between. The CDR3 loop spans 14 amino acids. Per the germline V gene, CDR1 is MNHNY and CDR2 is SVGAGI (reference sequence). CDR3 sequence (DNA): TGTGCCAGCAGTTACGGCGGGGAGGCCTACGAGCAGTACTTC. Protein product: CASSYGGEAYEQYF.

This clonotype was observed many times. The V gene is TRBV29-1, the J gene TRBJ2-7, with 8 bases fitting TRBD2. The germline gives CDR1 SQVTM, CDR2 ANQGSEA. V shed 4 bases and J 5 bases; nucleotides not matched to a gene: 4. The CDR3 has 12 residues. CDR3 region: CSVVTGGNEQYF. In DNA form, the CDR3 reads TGCAGCGTTGTAACGGGGGGGAACGAGCAGTACTTC.

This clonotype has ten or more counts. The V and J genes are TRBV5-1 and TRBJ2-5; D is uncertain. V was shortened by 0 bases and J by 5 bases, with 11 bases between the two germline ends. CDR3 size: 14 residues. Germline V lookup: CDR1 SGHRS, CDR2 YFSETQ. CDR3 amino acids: CASSLGHVTETQYF. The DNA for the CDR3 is TGCGCCAGCAGCTTGGGACATGTTACGGAGACCCAGTACTTC.

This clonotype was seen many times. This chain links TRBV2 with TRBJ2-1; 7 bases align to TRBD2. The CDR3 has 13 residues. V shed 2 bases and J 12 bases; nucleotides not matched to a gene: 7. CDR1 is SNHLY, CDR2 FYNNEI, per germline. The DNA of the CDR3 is TGTGCCAGCAGTGAAAGCGGGGAGGTCTGGCAGTTCTTC. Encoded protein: CASSESGEVWQFF.

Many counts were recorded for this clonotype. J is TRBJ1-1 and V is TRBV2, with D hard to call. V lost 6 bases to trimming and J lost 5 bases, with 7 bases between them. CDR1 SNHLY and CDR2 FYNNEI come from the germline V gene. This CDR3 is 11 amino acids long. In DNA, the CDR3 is TGTGCCAGCAGGCAGTTGACTGAAGCTTTCTTT. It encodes CASRQLTEAFF.

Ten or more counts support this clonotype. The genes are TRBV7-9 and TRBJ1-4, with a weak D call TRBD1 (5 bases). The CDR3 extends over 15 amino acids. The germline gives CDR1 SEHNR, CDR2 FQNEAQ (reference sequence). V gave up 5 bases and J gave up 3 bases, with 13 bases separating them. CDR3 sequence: CASSPQGYSNEKLFF. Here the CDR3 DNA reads TGTGCCAGCAGCCCGCAGGGTTACTCTAATGAAAAACTGTTTTTT.

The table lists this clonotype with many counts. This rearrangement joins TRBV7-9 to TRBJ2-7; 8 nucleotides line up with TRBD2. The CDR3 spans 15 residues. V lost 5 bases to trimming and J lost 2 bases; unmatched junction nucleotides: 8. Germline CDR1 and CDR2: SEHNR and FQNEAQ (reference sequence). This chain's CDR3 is CASSRGGPRTYEQYF. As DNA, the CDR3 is TGTGCCAGCAGCCGCGGGGGGCCCAGGACCTACGAGCAGTACTTC.

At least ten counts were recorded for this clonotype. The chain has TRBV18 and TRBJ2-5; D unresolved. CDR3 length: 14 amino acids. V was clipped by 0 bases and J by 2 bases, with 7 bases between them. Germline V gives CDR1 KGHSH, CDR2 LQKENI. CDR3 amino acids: CASSPPYQQETQYF. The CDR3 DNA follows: TGTGCCAGCTCACCACCGTACCAGCAAGAGACCCAGTACTTC.

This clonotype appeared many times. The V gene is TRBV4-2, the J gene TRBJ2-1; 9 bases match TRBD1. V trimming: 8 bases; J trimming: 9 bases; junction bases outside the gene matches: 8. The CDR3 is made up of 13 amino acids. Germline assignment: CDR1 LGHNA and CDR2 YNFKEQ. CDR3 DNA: TGTGCCAGCGGGTACAGGGGGCAGGTTGAGCAGTTCTTC. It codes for CASGYRGQVEQFF.